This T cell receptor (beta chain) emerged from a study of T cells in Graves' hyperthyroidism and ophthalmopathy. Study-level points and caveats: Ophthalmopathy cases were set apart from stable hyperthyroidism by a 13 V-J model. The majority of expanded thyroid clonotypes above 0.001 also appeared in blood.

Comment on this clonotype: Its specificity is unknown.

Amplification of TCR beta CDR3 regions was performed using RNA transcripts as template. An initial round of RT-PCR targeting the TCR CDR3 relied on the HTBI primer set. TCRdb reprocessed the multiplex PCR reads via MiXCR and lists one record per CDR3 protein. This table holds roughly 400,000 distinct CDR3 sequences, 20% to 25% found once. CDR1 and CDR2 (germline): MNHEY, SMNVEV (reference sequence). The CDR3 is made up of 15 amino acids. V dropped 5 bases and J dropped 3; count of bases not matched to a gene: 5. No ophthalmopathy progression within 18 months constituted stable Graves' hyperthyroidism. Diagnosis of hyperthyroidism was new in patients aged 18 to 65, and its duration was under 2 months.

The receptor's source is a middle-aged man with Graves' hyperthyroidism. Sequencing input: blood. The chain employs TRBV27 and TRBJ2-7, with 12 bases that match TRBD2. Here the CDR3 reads CASSPGLAGYYEQYF. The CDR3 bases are TGTGCCAGCAGTCCCGGACTAGCGGGGTACTACGAGCAGTACTTC.